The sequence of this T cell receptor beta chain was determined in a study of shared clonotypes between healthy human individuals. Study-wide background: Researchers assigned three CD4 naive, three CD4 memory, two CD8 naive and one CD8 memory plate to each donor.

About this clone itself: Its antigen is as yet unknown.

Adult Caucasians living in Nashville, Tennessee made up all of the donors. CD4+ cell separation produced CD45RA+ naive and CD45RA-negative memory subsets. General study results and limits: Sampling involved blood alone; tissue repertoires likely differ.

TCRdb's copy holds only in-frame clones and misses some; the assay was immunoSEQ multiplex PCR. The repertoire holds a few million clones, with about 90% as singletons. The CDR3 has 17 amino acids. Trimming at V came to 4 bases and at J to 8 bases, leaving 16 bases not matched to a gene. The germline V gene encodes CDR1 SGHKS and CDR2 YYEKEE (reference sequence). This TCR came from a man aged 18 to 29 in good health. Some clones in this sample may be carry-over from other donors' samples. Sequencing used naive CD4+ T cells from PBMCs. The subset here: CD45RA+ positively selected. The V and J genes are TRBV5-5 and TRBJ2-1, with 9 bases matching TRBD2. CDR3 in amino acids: CASSTQGRREGQYEQFF. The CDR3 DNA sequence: TGTGCCAGCAGCACCCAAGGTCGGCGGGAGGGCCAATATGAGCAGTTCTTC.